This TCR beta chain was found in a study of cytomegalovirus exposure and HLA in healthy donors. Study at large: The study's early data release held about 77 million unique TCRs from HLA-typed donors. When 300 to 400 donors were genotyped, 81% of them were found to fall in the Caucasian-associated ancestry cluster.

Study findings and constraints: The study labeled 164 TCR beta chains cytomegalovirus-associated. As a later analysis showed, a missense DCLRE1C variant was linked to trimming of TCR beta V- and J-genes.

The junction had 8 bases not matched to a gene; V was cut back by 10 bases and J by 4 bases. This CDR3 comprises 13 residues. CDR1 and CDR2 from the germline V gene are ENHRY and SYGVKD. The PCR employed 60 Vbeta primers together with 13 Jbeta primers. Clones were sequenced by immunoSEQ multiplex PCR, and TCRdb holds only the in-frame ones, with some missing. The sample table sets out about 150,000 clones. Details on this clone: Its antigen remains unidentified.

The sample taken for sequencing was PBMCs. This clonotype originated in a woman aged 45 to 65 in good health and CMV-seronegative. This chain connects TRBV10-3 to TRBJ1-2; the match to TRBD1 covers 8 bases. This CDR3 is CATGQGDRYGYTF. In DNA form, the CDR3 reads TGTGCCACCGGACAGGGAGATCGCTATGGCTACACCTTC.